The sequence of this TCR beta chain was determined in a study of identical twins. With respect to this clonotype: Its target is not known.

Findings and caveats of the study: Whereas memory repertoires showed no such difference, abundant cord blood beta clonotypes carried fewer insertions. Out-of-frame beta sequences exhibited a weaker degree of excess twin sharing. The study found excess low generation probability among twin-shared out-of-frame alpha sequences.

TCRdb itself ran the 5' RACE reads through MiXCR, one entry per CDR3 protein. In the table there are some 440,000 distinct CDR3 sequences, roughly 26% of which are singletons. The sample was also linked to a second study, of T cells expressing NK-cell markers.

Sequencing was done on a sample of CD4+ T cells sorted from blood. The clonotype was recovered from a woman aged 18-30 years in good health.

The CDR3 DNA reads as TGTGCCAGCTCACCAGGGTCCAGCTCCTACGAGCAGTACTTC. Encoded protein: CASSPGSSSYEQYF. This chain uses TRBV18 with TRBJ2-7; D unclear. V shed 2 bases and J shed 0 bases, with 8 bases lying between them. Germline lookup yields CDR1 KGHSH and CDR2 LQKENI. This CDR3 comprises 14 residues.